These 10 T cell receptor beta chains were sequenced from one sample in a study of CD8 T cells in ankylosing spondylitis. Findings and limits, study-wide: Characteristic of ankylosing spondylitis blood, it appeared, was a TCR beta motif comprising several highly homologous variants.

Each CDR3 protein gets one entry after TCRdb re-called the 5' RACE reads with MiXCR. The repertoire holds 220,000 or so distinct CDR3 sequences, 15% to 20% seen once, with about 42% in the top ten. Their target antigens are unknown. The sequenced sample consisted of blood, either unsorted or a sorted T cell fraction (not recorded which). Receptor source: a male donor with ankylosing spondylitis.

This clonotype was seen a handful of times. The V gene is TRBV9, the J gene TRBJ1-1; the D is unclear. Germline V gene sequence: CDR1 SGDLS, CDR2 YYNGEE. Trimming left V 3 bases short and J 2 bases short, with 5 bases between. The CDR3 loop spans 12 amino acids. CDR3 sequence: CASSGINTEAFF. The DNA for the CDR3 is TGTGCCAGCAGCGGGATAAACACTGAAGCTTTCTTT.

This clonotype was seen more than once but under ten times. The chain combines TRBV11-1 with TRBJ1-2; D unresolved. There are 13 residues in the CDR3. CDR1 and CDR2 (germline): SGHAT, FQDESV (reference sequence). V lost 5 bases and J 5 bases, leaving 12 bases between the germline ends. Here the CDR3 DNA reads TGTGCCAGCAGCCGATCCGGGGATTATGGCTACACCTTC. Protein product: CASSRSGDYGYTF. Based on the CDR3 plus reference TRBV11-1 and TRBJ1-2, the full variable domain is EAEVAQSPRYKITEKSQAVAFWCDPISGHATLYWYRQILGQGPELLVQFQDESVVDDSQLPKDRFSAERLKGVDSTLKIQPAELGDSAMYLCASSRSGDYGYTFGSGTRLTVV.

The chain uses TRBV3-1 and TRBJ1-5, with 8 bases matching TRBD1. Germline V gene data show CDR1 as LGHDT and CDR2 as YNNKEL (reference sequence). The CDR3 loop spans 15 amino acids. Trimming removed 5 bases from V and 2 bases from J; junction bases left unmatched: 5. The CDR3 spells CASSKTGEGNQPQHF. DNA for the CDR3: TGTGCCAGCAGCAAGACAGGGGAGGGCAATCAGCCCCAGCATTTT.

V and J are TRBV12-3 or TRBV12-4 and TRBJ2-7; perhaps D is TRBD1 or TRBD2 (5 bases each). Between the trimmed V and J ends, which lost 5 bases and 2 bases, there was a span of 16 bases. CDR3 length equals 15 residues. The CDR3 coding sequence is TGTGCCAGCAGTCCGGATGTCGGGGCGGCCTACGAGCAGTACTTC. Amino acids: CASSPDVGAAYEQYF.

This clonotype was seen a single time. This chain joins TRBV20-1 and TRBJ2-2, with D hard to call. CDR3 size: 14 residues. Trimming took 4 bases from V and 0 from J, leaving 9 bases between them. Germline assignment: CDR1 DFQATT and CDR2 SNEGSKA (reference sequence). The CDR3 DNA reads as TGCAGTGCTATCACTACCGCGAACACCGGGGAGCTGTTTTTT. Its protein product is CSAITTANTGELFF.

V usage is TRBV28 and J usage is TRBJ1-5; no definite D call. Germline V gene lookup returns CDR1 MDHEN and CDR2 SYDVKM. The CDR3 spans 13 residues. Trimming pared 6 bases from V and 9 bases from J, leaving 15 bases between. The chain's CDR3 is CASSPIPVRPQHF. CDR3 DNA: TGTGCCAGCAGCCCGATTCCCGTGAGGCCCCAGCATTTT.

This clonotype appeared a few times. This chain uses TRBV12-3 or TRBV12-4 with TRBJ1-5, with D maybe TRBD1 (5 bases). The ends were cut back, 7 bases at V and 11 bases at J, with 18 bases in the middle. The CDR3 length is 13 residues. This CDR3 is CASKPPGPTSQHF. The CDR3 DNA reads as TGTGCCAGCAAGCCCCCGGGGCCTACATCCCAGCATTTT.

The V call is TRBV9, the J call TRBJ1-6; D may be TRBD1 (5 bases). The CDR3 spans 15 residues. With 6 bases removed from V and 4 bases from J, the gap between germline ends came to 14 bases. Germline CDR1 is SGDLS and CDR2 is YYNGEE. The chain's CDR3 is CASTPGGTYNSPLHF. CDR3 nucleotides: TGTGCCAGCACCCCAGGCGGGACTTATAATTCACCCCTCCACTTT.

The chain recombines TRBV12-3 or TRBV12-4 with TRBJ2-1; tentatively, D is TRBD1 (5 bases). This CDR3 comprises 14 residues. Trimming took off 4 bases at V and 5 bases at J, with 12 bases between the two ends. The CDR3 sequence is CASSWKNRHNEQFF. The CDR3 DNA follows: TGTGCCAGCAGTTGGAAAAACAGGCACAATGAGCAGTTCTTC.

The V and J genes are TRBV9 and TRBJ2-3; unclear D gene. The V end lost 0 bases, the J end lost 2 bases, and 7 bases lay between the germline ends. The CDR3 loop spans 14 amino acids. Looked up from germline, CDR1 is SGDLS and CDR2 is YYNGEE. The CDR3 spells CASSVAYTTDTQYF. CDR3 DNA sequence: TGTGCCAGCAGCGTAGCTTATACCACAGATACGCAGTATTTT.